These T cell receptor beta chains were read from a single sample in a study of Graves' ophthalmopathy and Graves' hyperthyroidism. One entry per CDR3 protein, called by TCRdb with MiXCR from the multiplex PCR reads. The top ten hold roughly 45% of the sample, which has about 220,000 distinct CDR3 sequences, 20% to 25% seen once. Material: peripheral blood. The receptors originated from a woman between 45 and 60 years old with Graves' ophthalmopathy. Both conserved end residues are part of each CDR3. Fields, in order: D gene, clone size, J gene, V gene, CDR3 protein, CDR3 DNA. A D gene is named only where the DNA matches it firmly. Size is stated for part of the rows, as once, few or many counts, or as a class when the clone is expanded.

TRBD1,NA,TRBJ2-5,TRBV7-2,CASSSRQGAYQETQYF,TGTGCCAGTAGTTCACGACAGGGGGCGTACCAAGAGACCCAGTACTTC
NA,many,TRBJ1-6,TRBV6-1,CASSDGQWVFSPLHF,TGTGCCAGCAGTGACGGACAGTGGGTTTTTTCACCCCTCCACTTT
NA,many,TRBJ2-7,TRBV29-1,CSVERANEQYF,TGCAGCGTTGAGAGGGCTAACGAGCAGTACTTC
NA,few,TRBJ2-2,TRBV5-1,CASSSRDGLAGELFF,TGCGCCAGCAGCTCACGGGACGGACTGGCCGGGGAGCTGTTTTTT
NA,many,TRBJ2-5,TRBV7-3,CASSLEVGRPQYF,TGTGCCAGCAGCTTAGAGGTCGGGCGTCCCCAGTACTTC
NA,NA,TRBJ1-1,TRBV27,CASSLSSTTEAFF,TGTGCCAGCAGTTTATCGTCGACCACTGAAGCTTTCTTT
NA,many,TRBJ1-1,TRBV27,CASNKREDTEAFF,TGTGCCAGCAACAAACGAGAGGACACTGAAGCTTTCTTT
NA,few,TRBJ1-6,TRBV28,CASSSLQGRDYNSPLHF,TGTGCCAGCAGTTCCCTACAGGGTCGGGACTATAATTCACCCCTCCACTTT
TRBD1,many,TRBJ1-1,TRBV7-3,CASSSGQGVKAFF,TGTGCCAGCAGCTCCGGACAGGGGGTTAAAGCTTTCTTT
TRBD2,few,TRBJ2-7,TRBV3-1,CASSFRLAGIYEQYF,TGTGCCAGCAGCTTCCGACTAGCGGGAATCTACGAGCAGTACTTC
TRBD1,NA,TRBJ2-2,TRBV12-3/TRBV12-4,CASSIPGTDVGELFF,TGTGCCAGCAGTATTCCCGGGACAGATGTCGGGGAGCTGTTTTTT
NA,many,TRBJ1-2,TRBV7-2,CASSSWSGEGYTF,TGTGCCAGCAGCTCCTGGAGCGGAGAAGGCTACACCTTC
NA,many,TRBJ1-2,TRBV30,CAWSVRPGGYTF,TGTGCCTGGAGTGTACGACCGGGAGGCTACACCTTC
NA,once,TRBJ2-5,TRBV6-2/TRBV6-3,CASSYAETQYF,TGTGCCAGCAGTTACGCCGAGACCCAGTACTTC
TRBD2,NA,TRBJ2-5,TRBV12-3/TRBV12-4,CASSLATSGQETQYF,TGTGCCAGCAGTTTGGCGACTAGCGGACAAGAGACCCAGTACTTC
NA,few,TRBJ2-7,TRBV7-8,CASSLRYSGHEQYF,TGTGCCAGCAGCTTAAGGTACTCAGGCCACGAGCAGTACTTC
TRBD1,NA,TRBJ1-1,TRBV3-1,CASTRDSEAFF,TGTGCCAGCACCCGGGACAGTGAAGCTTTCTTT
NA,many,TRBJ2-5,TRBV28,CASSLAQPPETQYF,TGTGCCAGCAGCCTAGCGCAGCCGCCCGAGACCCAGTACTTC
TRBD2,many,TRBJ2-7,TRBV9,CASSVAETSVAYEQYF,TGTGCCAGCAGCGTAGCTGAGACTAGCGTCGCCTACGAGCAGTACTTC
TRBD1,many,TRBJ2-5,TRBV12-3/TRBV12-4,CASSRTGGGQETQYF,TGTGCCAGCAGCAGAACAGGGGGAGGCCAAGAGACCCAGTACTTC
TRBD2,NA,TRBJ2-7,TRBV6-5,CASSSSGSEAEQYF,TGTGCCAGCAGTTCTAGCGGGAGTGAAGCCGAGCAGTACTTC
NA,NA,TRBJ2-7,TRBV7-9,CASSLVERTYEQYF,TGTGCCAGCAGCTTAGTAGAGAGGACCTACGAGCAGTACTTC
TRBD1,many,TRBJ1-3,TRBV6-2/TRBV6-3,CASSWPGQGLYSGNTIYF,TGTGCCAGCAGTTGGCCGGGACAGGGGCTTTACTCTGGAAACACCATATATTTT
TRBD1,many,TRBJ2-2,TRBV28,CASSSWRQGANTGEPFF,TGTGCCAGCAGTTCCTGGAGACAGGGGGCGAACACCGGGGAGCCGTTTTTT
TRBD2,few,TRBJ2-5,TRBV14,CASSPFTGTRAGQETQYF,TGTGCCAGCAGTCCATTTACCGGGACTAGAGCGGGCCAAGAGACCCAGTACTTC
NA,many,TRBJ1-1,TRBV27,CASSLFPGTSRTEAFF,TGTGCCAGCAGTCTCTTCCCAGGGACAAGTAGGACTGAAGCTTTCTTT
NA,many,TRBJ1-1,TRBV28,CASSLPRSGSGTEAFF,TGTGCCAGCAGTCTACCCCGCTCAGGGAGTGGGACTGAAGCTTTCTTT
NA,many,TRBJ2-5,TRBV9,CASSAEGYQETQYF,TGTGCCAGCAGCGCGGAGGGGTACCAAGAGACCCAGTACTTC
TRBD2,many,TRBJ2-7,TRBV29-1,CSVEGLAGVNDEQYF,TGCAGCGTCGAAGGACTAGCGGGAGTCAACGACGAGCAGTACTTC
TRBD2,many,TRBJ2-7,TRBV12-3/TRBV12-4,CASSSSGGTYEQYF,TGTGCCAGCAGTTCTAGCGGGGGAACCTACGAGCAGTACTTC
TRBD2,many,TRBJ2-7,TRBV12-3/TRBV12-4,CASSPSGNLYEQYF,TGTGCCAGCAGTCCGAGCGGGAATCTTTACGAGCAGTACTTC
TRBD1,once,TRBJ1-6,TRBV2,CASRETGGLITALHF,TGTGCCAGCAGGGAGACAGGGGGCCTGATAACAGCCCTCCACTTT
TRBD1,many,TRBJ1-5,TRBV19,CASSIGQGRDQPQHF,TGTGCCAGTAGTATAGGACAGGGTAGGGATCAGCCCCAGCATTTT
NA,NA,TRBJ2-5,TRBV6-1,CASRREVVETQYF,TGTGCCAGCAGACGCGAAGTTGTGGAGACCCAGTACTTC
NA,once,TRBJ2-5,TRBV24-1,CATSGGTDQETQYF,TGTGCCACCAGTGGAGGGACGGATCAAGAGACCCAGTACTTC
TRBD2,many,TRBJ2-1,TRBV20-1,CSASETSSSYNEQFF,TGCAGTGCTAGCGAGACTAGCTCCTCCTACAATGAGCAGTTCTTC
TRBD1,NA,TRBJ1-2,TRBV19,CASSIRQGKGDGYTF,TGTGCCAGTAGTATTCGACAGGGAAAGGGCGATGGCTACACCTTC
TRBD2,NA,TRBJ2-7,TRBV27,CASSLRSGNYEQYF,TGTGCCAGCAGTTTACGGAGCGGGAACTACGAGCAGTACTTC
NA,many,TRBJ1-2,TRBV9,CASSVGGWVGYTF,TGTGCCAGCAGCGTAGGTGGGTGGGTCGGCTACACCTTC
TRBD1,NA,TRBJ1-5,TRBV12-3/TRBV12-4,CASRRTGVGNQPQHF,TGTGCCAGCAGACGGACAGGCGTCGGCAATCAGCCCCAGCATTTT
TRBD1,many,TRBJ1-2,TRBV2,CASSQQTGTYGYTF,TGTGCCAGCAGTCAACAGACAGGGACCTATGGCTACACCTTC
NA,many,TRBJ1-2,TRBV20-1,CSASLPGAYGYTF,TGCAGTGCTAGTCTCCCGGGGGCGTATGGCTACACCTTC
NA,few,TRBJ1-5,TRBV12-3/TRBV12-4,CASRQQGNQPQHF,TGTGCCAGCAGACAACAGGGAAATCAGCCCCAGCATTTT
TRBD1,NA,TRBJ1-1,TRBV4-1,CASSHTDRVGTEAFF,TGCGCCAGCAGCCATACGGACAGGGTAGGCACTGAAGCTTTCTTT
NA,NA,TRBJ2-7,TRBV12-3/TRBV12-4,CASSPRTSSYEQYF,TGTGCCAGCAGTCCGCGGACGTCCTCCTACGAGCAGTACTTC
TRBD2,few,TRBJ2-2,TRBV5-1,CASSSGLAGFANTGELFF,TGCGCCAGCAGCTCAGGCCTAGCGGGATTCGCGAACACCGGGGAGCTGTTTTTT
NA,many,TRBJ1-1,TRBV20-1,CSASGLSNTEAFF,TGCAGTGCTAGCGGACTTTCGAACACTGAAGCTTTCTTT
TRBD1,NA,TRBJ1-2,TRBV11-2,CASSLDGSGGRGYTF,TGTGCCAGCAGCTTAGATGGGTCAGGGGGACGTGGCTACACCTTC
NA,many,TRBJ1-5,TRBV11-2,CASSLYRGRNQPQHF,TGTGCCAGCAGCTTATATCGGGGCCGCAATCAGCCCCAGCATTTT
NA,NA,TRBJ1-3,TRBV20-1,CSARISGNTIYF,TGCAGTGCCAGGATCTCTGGAAACACCATATATTTT